These T cell receptor beta chains were read from a single sample in a study of T cell changes during pregnancy in multiple sclerosis. Measured with immunoSEQ multiplex PCR; TCRdb has only the in-frame clones, and not every one. Counted here are around 56,000 clones, 75% to 90% occurring once; the ten biggest clones make up approximately 1.7%. The sample here was peripheral blood, taken after pregnancy. The receptors were sampled from a female donor with multiple sclerosis, enrolled in a pregnancy study. CDR3s include the opening cysteine and the closing phenylalanine or tryptophan. A D gene is named only where the DNA matches it firmly. The size of a clone is reported for some rows only, either as once, few or many, or as a class for expanded clones.

d_call j_call v_call clone_size cdr3_nt cdr3_aa
TRBD1 TRBJ1-2 TRBV15 - TGTGCCACCAGCAGGGCGTGGACAGGGGAGTGGCATGGCTACACCTTC CATSRAWTGEWHGYTF
TRBD1 TRBJ2-5 TRBV5-1 - TGCGCCAGCAGCAAAAACGAAGGGACAGAAGAGACCCAGTACTTC CASSKNEGTEETQYF
TRBD1 TRBJ1-1 TRBV5-4 - TGTGCCAGCAGCTTGGGGGGGACAGAGTTTAGGGACACTGAAGCTTTCTTT CASSLGGTEFRDTEAFF
TRBD1 TRBJ1-3 TRBV7-9 - TGTGCCAGCAGCCCAGACAGGGGGCTCGGAAACACCATATATTTT CASSPDRGLGNTIYF
- TRBJ2-7 TRBV5-1 - TGCGCCAGCAGCTTGGGTTCTAACTACGAGCAGTACTTC CASSLGSNYEQYF
- TRBJ1-2 TRBV18 - TGTGCCAGCTCACTGGACAGTGCCCTATATGGCTACACCTTC CASSLDSALYGYTF
- TRBJ1-2 TRBV19 - TGTGCCAGTAGTATAGGAACAGCCTCCTATGGCTACACCTTC CASSIGTASYGYTF
- TRBJ2-3 TRBV7-9 - TGTGCCAGCAGCCGGGCGGTAGCGGGCACAGATACGCAGTATTTT CASSRAVAGTDTQYF
TRBD2 TRBJ2-5 TRBV7-3 - TGTGCCAGCAGCCCGGGACTAGCGGGACTGTACCAAGAGACCCAGTACTTC CASSPGLAGLYQETQYF
- TRBJ1-3 TRBV28 - TGTGCCAGCAGTTCCCCCCGGGTGAGCTCTGGAAACACCATATATTTT CASSSPRVSSGNTIYF
- TRBJ1-4 TRBV30 - TGTGCCTGGAGTGTAAGGGGGTCAGGGGAAAAACTGTTTTTT CAWSVRGSGEKLFF
TRBD1 TRBJ1-2 TRBV6-5 - TGTGCCAGCATCACAATTCAGGGGGCTAACTATGGCTACACCTTC CASITIQGANYGYTF
- TRBJ1-2 TRBV10-3 - TGTGCCATCAGTGTTGTAAGGGGGTGGTATGGCTACACCTTC CAISVVRGWYGYTF
- TRBJ1-2 TRBV6-6 - TGTGCCAGCAGTTACCAGGGCTCCCTTAATGGCTACACCTTC CASSYQGSLNGYTF
- TRBJ1-2 TRBV7-2 few TGTGCCAGCAGCCCCCAGGGTAGGCAATACACCTTC CASSPQGRQYTF
- TRBJ2-2 TRBV6-1 - TGTGCCAGCAGTGAAGCGCCCTGGGCGGGAAACACCGGGGAGCTGTTTTTT CASSEAPWAGNTGELFF
- TRBJ2-5 TRBV10-2 - TGCGCCAGCAGTGAGTCCGCGGGGTCAGGGGAGACCCAGTACTTC CASSESAGSGETQYF
- TRBJ2-7 TRBV4-2 - TGTGCCAGCAGCCAAGACCCAGGGGTCTACGAGCAGTACTTC CASSQDPGVYEQYF
- TRBJ1-3 TRBV5-5 - TGTGCCAGCAGCTTTTCAGGGCACGTCTCTGGAAACACCATATATTTT CASSFSGHVSGNTIYF
- TRBJ2-3 TRBV7-2 - TGTGCCAGCAGCTTATCGGGGGCAGATACGCAGTATTTT CASSLSGADTQYF
- TRBJ2-7 TRBV6-1 - TGTGCCAGCAGGGAATCCAAGGGGTCCACCTACGAGCAGTACTTC CASRESKGSTYEQYF
- TRBJ2-1 TRBV27 - TGTGCCAGCAGTTTAGCGGCCCTCGGAAGGGAGCAGTTCTTC CASSLAALGREQFF
- TRBJ1-2 TRBV9 once TGTGCCAGCAGCAAACCGGACTATGGCTACACCTTC CASSKPDYGYTF
- TRBJ2-1 TRBV9 - TGTGCCAGCAGCGTAGCTTTGGGGGGATCCTACAATGAGCAGTTCTTC CASSVALGGSYNEQFF
TRBD2 TRBJ2-1 TRBV19 once TGTGCCAGTAGCAACACGGGTCGCGGGGGGTACAATGAGCAGTTCTTC CASSNTGRGGYNEQFF
TRBD2 TRBJ2-1 TRBV28 - TGTGCCAGTGCGGGGGACCTACGGATCGATGAGCAGTTCTTC CASAGDLRIDEQFF
TRBD1 TRBJ2-4 TRBV6-1 - TGTGCCAGCAGTCCGACCAGGGGGAACATTCAGTACTTC CASSPTRGNIQYF
TRBD2 TRBJ2-7 TRBV28 - TGTGCCATCCTAGGAAGGGCTAGCGGGGGGTTAGAGCAGTACTTC CAILGRASGGLEQYF
- TRBJ1-1 TRBV11-3 - TGTGCCAGCAGCTTAGACTCGGGGCGGGGGACTGAAGCTTTCTTT CASSLDSGRGTEAFF
- TRBJ2-7 TRBV5-5 once TGTGCCAGCAGCTTGGACAGGGTAGGGGACGAGCAGTACTTC CASSLDRVGDEQYF
TRBD1 TRBJ1-2 TRBV4-1 - TGCGCCAGCAGCCGGGACAGGGGAAACTATGGCTACACCTTC CASSRDRGNYGYTF
- TRBJ2-7 TRBV4-2 few TGTGCCAGCAGCCAAGATCCCCCCTACGGGTCCTCCTACGAGCAGTACTTC CASSQDPPYGSSYEQYF
TRBD1 TRBJ2-3 TRBV5-4 - TGTGCCAGCAGCCAGGGGACAGTCAGCACAGATACGCAGTATTTT CASSQGTVSTDTQYF
- TRBJ1-4 TRBV9 - TGTGCCAGCAGCGCGTTAACAGGGAATGAAAAACTGTTTTTT CASSALTGNEKLFF
- TRBJ1-5 TRBV2 - TGTGCCACCGGGGCCGGGGGTGACAATCAGCCCCAGCATTTT CATGAGGDNQPQHF
TRBD2 TRBJ2-1 TRBV5-1 - TGCGCCAGCAGCTTACTACTAGCGGGGGGCCACAATGAGCAGTTCTTC CASSLLLAGGHNEQFF
TRBD2 TRBJ2-7 TRBV2 - TGTGCCAGCAGGGCCCGAGGCGGGGGAACCTACGAGCAGTACTTC CASRARGGGTYEQYF
- TRBJ1-3 TRBV5-6 once TGTGCCAGCAGCTCCAGTGGAGGGAGAAACACCATATATTTT CASSSSGGRNTIYF
TRBD1 TRBJ2-7 TRBV4-1 - TGCGCCAGCAGCCAACCGGGACAGGGGGCCTACGAGCAGTACTTC CASSQPGQGAYEQYF
TRBD1 TRBJ1-1 TRBV5-4 - TGTGCCAGCAGCTATACAGGGGGGAACACTGAAGCTTTCTTT CASSYTGGNTEAFF
TRBD2 TRBJ2-2 TRBV6-1 - TGTGCCACCCGGACTAGCGGTAACACCGGGGAGCTGTTTTTT CATRTSGNTGELFF
- TRBJ2-3 TRBV4-3 - TGCGCCAGCAGCCAAGTGAGGTGGGGCACAGATACGCAGTATTTT CASSQVRWGTDTQYF
- TRBJ1-2 TRBV27 - TGTGCCAGCAGTTTCAGGGGTTGGTATGGCTACACCTTC CASSFRGWYGYTF
- TRBJ1-5 TRBV30 few TGTGCCTGGAAGGGGATTAATCAGCCCCAGCATTTT CAWKGINQPQHF
TRBD2 TRBJ2-3 TRBV30 - TGTGCCTGGAGTGTACAGTACGGGCGTAGCGGGCTTAGCACAGATACGCAGTATTTT CAWSVQYGRSGLSTDTQYF
- TRBJ1-1 TRBV7-2 - TGTGCCAGCAGCAGAGACAGGAACACTGAAGCTTTCTTT CASSRDRNTEAFF
- TRBJ1-1 TRBV10-1 - TGCGCCAGCAGTGAGGGAGGGGATGGGGACACTGAAGCTTTCTTT CASSEGGDGDTEAFF
- TRBJ1-1 TRBV4-1 - TGCGCCAGCAGCCAAGACAGATTGAACACTGAAGCTTTCTTT CASSQDRLNTEAFF
TRBD1 TRBJ1-4 TRBV30 - TGTGCCTGGAGTGTACCACGGGGACAGGGGGCAGCTAATGAAAAACTGTTTTTT CAWSVPRGQGAANEKLFF
TRBD2 TRBJ2-5 TRBV29-1 - TGCAGCGTTATGACTAGCGGACAAGAGACCCAGTACTTC CSVMTSGQETQYF
- TRBJ1-2 TRBV9 - TGTGCCAGCACCGGGGGGGGGAGGAACTATGGCTACACCTTC CASTGGGRNYGYTF
TRBD1 TRBJ2-6 TRBV5-4 - TGTGCCAGCAGTCGGGGCAGGGGGAGCTCTGGGGCCAACGTCCTGACTTTC CASSRGRGSSGANVLTF
- TRBJ1-5 TRBV18 - TGTGCCAGCTCTCTGGGGGGGCAGTATAGCAATCAGCCCCAGCATTTT CASSLGGQYSNQPQHF